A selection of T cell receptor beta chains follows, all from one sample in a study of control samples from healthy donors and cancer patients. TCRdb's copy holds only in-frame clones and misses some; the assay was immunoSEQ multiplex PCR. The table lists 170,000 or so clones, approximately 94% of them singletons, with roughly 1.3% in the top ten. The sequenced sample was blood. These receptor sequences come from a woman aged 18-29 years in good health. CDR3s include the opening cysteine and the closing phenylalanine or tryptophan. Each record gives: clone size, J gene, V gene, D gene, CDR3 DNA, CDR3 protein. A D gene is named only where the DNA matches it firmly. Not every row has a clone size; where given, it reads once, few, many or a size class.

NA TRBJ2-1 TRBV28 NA TGTGCCAGCAGTTTATCCGCCCCTCGATGGAATGAGCAGTTCTTC CASSLSAPRWNEQFF
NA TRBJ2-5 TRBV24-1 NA TGTGCCATCGGGGCAGGGGACCAAGAGACCCAGTACTTC CAIGAGDQETQYF
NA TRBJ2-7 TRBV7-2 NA TGTGCCAGCCGGCCCGGAGGAGGGACACCCTTCTACGAGCAGTACTTC CASRPGGGTPFYEQYF
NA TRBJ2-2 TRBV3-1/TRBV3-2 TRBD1 TGTGCCAGCAGCCCTTGGACAGGCCCCTTTCCCGGGGAGCTGTTTTTT CASSPWTGPFPGELFF
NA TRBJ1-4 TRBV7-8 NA TGTGCCAGCAGCTTATTTGCAACTAATGAAAAACTGTTTTTT CASSLFATNEKLFF
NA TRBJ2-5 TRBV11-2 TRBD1 TGTGCCAGCAGCTTAGCCTGGACAGGGTGGGAAGAGACCCAGTACTTC CASSLAWTGWEETQYF
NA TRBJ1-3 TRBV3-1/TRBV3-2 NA TGTGCCAGCAGCCAGTCGACGGTCTCTGGAAACACCATATATTTT CASSQSTVSGNTIYF
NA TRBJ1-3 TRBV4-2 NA TGTGCCAGCAGCCAAGAGGGGAGCTCTGGAAACACCATATATTTT CASSQEGSSGNTIYF
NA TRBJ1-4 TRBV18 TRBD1 TGTGCCAGCTCACCTTACACAGGGGAAGGGGAAAAACTGTTTTTT CASSPYTGEGEKLFF
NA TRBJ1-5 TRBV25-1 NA TGTGCCAGCAGTGGTGTGACCTCCAATCAGCCCCAGCATTTT CASSGVTSNQPQHF
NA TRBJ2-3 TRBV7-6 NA TGTGCCAGCAGCTTAGTCTCGCGGAGCACAGATACGCAGTATTTT CASSLVSRSTDTQYF
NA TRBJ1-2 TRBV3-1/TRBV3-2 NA TGTGCCAGCAGCCAAGATCTGTTTCAGGGAGGCTACACCTTC CASSQDLFQGGYTF
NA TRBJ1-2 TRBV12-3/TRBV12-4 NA TGTGCCAGCAGTCTAGGGGTGGCGGATGGCTACACCTTC CASSLGVADGYTF
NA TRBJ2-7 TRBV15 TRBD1 TGTGCCACCAGCAGAAAACGACCGGGACAGGGATACGAGCAGTACTTC CATSRKRPGQGYEQYF
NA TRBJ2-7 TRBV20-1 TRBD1 TGCAGTGCTAGTCCACCGGGACAGGGGGACTACGAGCAGTACTTC CSASPPGQGDYEQYF
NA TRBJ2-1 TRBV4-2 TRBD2 TGTGCCAGCAGCCAAGAAACTAGCGGGAGGGAAGATATGGGTGAGCAGTTCTTC CASSQETSGREDMGEQFF
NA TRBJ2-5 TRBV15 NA TGTGCCACCAGCCCGAGACGACAGGTGGAGACCCAGTACTTC CATSPRRQVETQYF
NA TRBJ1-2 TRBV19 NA TGTGCCAGTAGCCGCACGTGGACAGAAGCTAACTATGGCTACACCTTC CASSRTWTEANYGYTF
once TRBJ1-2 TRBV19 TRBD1 TGTGCCAGTAGTATTCCCGGGACAGGGGCTGGCTACACCTTC CASSIPGTGAGYTF
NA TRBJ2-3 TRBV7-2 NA TGTGCCAGCAGCTCAGGAAAAACAGATACGCAGTATTTT CASSSGKTDTQYF
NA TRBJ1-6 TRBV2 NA TGTGCCAGCATCCAGGGAACCCCACTCCCTTCGCCCCTCCACTTT CASIQGTPLPSPLHF
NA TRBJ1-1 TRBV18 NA TGTGCCAGCTCACCGCCGGCAGGTATGTCTGAAGCTTTCTTT CASSPPAGMSEAFF
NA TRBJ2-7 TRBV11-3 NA TGTGCCAGCAGCTCCGACCCAGGAGGGGAGCAGTACTTC CASSSDPGGEQYF
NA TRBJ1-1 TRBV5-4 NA TGTGCCAGCAGCTTGGTGGGGGACACTGAAGCTTTCTTT CASSLVGDTEAFF
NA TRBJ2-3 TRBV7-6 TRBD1 TGTGCCAGCAGCTGGGACAGGGGAACAGATACGCAGTATTTT CASSWDRGTDTQYF
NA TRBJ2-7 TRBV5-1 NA TGCGCCAGCAGCTTGGGGACTGTCTCCTACGAGCAGTACTTC CASSLGTVSYEQYF
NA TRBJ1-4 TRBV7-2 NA TGTGCCAGCAGCCAATTGGACGCCGAAAAACTGTTTTTT CASSQLDAEKLFF
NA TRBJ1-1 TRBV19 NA TGTGCCAGTAGTATTAATGGGGTGAGCACTGAAGCTTTCTTT CASSINGVSTEAFF
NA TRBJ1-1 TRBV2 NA TGTGCCAGCAGTGAGCCAGGGAGGGATGAAGCTTTCTTT CASSEPGRDEAFF
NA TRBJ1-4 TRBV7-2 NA TGTGCCAGCAGCTCTATGGACAGCGAAAAACTGTTTTTT CASSSMDSEKLFF
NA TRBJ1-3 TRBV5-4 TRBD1 TGTGCCAGCAGCCGGGACAGATCTGGAAACACCATATATTTT CASSRDRSGNTIYF
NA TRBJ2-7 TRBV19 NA TGTGCCAGTAGTATCGGAGGAGAGCAGTACTTC CASSIGGEQYF
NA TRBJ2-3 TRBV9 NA TGTGCCAGCAGCACCGATGCTCCCACAGATACGCAGTATTTT CASSTDAPTDTQYF
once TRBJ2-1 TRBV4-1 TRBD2 TGCGCCAGCAGCCAAGAAGACTCATTAGCGGGATCCTACAATGAGCAGTTCTTC CASSQEDSLAGSYNEQFF
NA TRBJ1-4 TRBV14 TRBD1 TGTGCCAGCAGCCAAGCGATTGGGCAGGGGGCTTCATCTGAAAAACTGTTTTTT CASSQAIGQGASSEKLFF
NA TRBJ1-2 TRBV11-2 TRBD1 TGTGCCAGCAGCGGTACAGGGGGCGTATCTGGCTACACCTTC CASSGTGGVSGYTF
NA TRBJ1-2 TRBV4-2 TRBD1 TGTGCCAGCAGCCAGGGGACAGCGATCTCGGGCTATGGCTACACCTTC CASSQGTAISGYGYTF
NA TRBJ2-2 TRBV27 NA TGTGCCAGCAGTTTATCGTACGCAGGACTGGCCGGGGAGCTGTTTTTT CASSLSYAGLAGELFF
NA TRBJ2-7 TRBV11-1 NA TGTGCCAGCAGCTTCTTTCTACCCCCCTACGAGCAGTACTTC CASSFFLPPYEQYF
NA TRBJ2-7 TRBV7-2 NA TGTGCCAGCAGCCCCCCGGGCGCCGGGGTTTGGGAGCAGTACTTC CASSPPGAGVWEQYF
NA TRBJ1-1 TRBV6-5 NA TGTGCCAGCACAAGGGGGGACACTGAAGCTTTCTTT CASTRGDTEAFF
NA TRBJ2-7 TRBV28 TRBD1 TGTGCCAGCTACGATGGACAGGGCCGCGAGCAGTACTTC CASYDGQGREQYF
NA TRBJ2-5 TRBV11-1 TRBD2 TGTGCCAGCAGCCCCGGGACTAGCTACCGGGAGACCCAGTACTTC CASSPGTSYRETQYF
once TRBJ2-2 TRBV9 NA TGTGCCACCAGTGGGCGGTCGGGTGCCGGGGAGCTGTTTTTT CATSGRSGAGELFF
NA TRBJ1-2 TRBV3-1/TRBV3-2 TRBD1 TGTGCCAGCAGAGGGACAGGGGAAGGCTACACCTTC CASRGTGEGYTF
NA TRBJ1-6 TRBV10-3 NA TGTGCCATCAGTGAGTCGGGGACACAAAATTCACCCCTCCACTTT CAISESGTQNSPLHF